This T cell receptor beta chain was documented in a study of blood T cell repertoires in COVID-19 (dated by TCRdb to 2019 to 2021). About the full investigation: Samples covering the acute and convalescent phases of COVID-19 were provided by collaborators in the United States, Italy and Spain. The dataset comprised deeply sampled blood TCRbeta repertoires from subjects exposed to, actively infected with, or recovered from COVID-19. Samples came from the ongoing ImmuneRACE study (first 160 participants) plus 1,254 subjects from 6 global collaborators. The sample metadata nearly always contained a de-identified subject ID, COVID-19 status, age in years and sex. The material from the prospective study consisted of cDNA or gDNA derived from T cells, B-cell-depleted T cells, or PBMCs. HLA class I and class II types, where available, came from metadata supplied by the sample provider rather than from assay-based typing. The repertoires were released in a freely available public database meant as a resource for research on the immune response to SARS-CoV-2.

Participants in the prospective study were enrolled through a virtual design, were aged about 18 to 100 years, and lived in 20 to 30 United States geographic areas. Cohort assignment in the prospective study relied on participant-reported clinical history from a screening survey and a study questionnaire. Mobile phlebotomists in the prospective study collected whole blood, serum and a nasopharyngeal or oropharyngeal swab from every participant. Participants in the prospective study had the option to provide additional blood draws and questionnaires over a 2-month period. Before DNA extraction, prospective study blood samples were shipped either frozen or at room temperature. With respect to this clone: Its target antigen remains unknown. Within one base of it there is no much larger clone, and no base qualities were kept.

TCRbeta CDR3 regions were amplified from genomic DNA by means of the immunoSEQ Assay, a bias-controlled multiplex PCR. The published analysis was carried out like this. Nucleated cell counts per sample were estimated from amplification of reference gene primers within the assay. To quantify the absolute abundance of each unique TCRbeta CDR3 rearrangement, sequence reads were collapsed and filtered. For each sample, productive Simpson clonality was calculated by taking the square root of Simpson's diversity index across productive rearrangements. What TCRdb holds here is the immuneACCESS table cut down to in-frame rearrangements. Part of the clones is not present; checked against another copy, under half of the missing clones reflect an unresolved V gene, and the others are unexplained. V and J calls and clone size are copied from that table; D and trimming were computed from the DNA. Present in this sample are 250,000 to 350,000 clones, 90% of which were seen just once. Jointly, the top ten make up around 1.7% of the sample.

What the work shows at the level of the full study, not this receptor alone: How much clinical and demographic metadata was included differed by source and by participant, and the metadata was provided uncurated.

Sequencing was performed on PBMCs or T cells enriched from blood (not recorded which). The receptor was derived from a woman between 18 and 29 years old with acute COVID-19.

The CDR3 region: CASSHQDRDRKPQHF. In nucleotide form, the sequence is TGTGCCAGCAGTCACCAAGACAGGGATCGCAAGCCCCAGCATTTT. The sequence joins TRBV6-2 or TRBV6-3 to TRBJ1-5, and TRBD1 matches 7 of the central bases. Germline trimming amounts to 5 bases on V and 8 bases on J, with 12 as the count of junction bases outside the gene matches. Taken from cysteine to phenylalanine, the CDR3 has 15 residues. The read is trimmed to its CDR3 DNA, 45 bases read in frame from base 1. For CDR1 and CDR2, the germline V gene lists MNHEY and SVGEGT.